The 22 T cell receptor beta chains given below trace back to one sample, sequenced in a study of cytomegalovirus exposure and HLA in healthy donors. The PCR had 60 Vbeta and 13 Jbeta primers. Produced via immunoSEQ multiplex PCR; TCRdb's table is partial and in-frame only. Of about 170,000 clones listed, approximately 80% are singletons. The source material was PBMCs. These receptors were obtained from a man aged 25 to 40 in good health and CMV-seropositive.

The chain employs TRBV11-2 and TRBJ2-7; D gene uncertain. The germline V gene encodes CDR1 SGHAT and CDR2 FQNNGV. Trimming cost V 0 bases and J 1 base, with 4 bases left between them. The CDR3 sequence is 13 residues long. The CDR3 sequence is CASSLDSSYEQYF. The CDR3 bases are TGTGCCAGCAGCTTAGACAGTTCCTACGAGCAGTACTTC. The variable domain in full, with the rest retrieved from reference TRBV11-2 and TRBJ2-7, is EAGVAQSPRYKIIEKRQSVAFWCNPISGHATLYWYQQILGQGPKLLIQFQNNGVVDDSQLPKDRFSAERLKGVDSTLKIQPAKLEDSAVYLCASSLDSSYEQYFGPGTRLTVT.

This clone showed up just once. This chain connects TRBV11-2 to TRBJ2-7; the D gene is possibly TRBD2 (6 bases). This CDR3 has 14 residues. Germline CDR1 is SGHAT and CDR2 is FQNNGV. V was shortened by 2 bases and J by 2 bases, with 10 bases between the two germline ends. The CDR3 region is CASSLTPGAYEQYF. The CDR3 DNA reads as TGTGCCAGCAGCTTAACGCCGGGGGCCTACGAGCAGTACTTC.

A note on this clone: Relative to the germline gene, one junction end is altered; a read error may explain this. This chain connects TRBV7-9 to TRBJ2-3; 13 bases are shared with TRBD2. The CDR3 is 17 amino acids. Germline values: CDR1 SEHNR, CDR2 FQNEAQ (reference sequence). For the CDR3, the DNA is TGCGCCAGCAGCTCCCGGACTAGCGGGGGCGGCACAGATACGCAGTATTTT. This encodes CASSSRTSGGGTDTQYF.

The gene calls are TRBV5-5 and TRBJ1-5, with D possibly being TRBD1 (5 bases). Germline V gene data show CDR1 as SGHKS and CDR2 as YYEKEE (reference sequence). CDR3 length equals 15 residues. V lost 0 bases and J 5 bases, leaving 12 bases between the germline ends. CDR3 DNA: TGTGCCAGCAGCTTGGCGCGTGGGGGGTATCAGCCCCAGCATTTT. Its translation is CASSLARGGYQPQHF. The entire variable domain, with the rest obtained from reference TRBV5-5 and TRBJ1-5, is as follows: DAGVTQSPTHLIKTRGQQVTLRCSPISGHKSVSWYQQVLGQGPQFIFQYYEKEERGRGNFPDRFSARQFPNYSSELNVNALLLGDSALYLCASSLARGGYQPQHFGDGTRLSIL.

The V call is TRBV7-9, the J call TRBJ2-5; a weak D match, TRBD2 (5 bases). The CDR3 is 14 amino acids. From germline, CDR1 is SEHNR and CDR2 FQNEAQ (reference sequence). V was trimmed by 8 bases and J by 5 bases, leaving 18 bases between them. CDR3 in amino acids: CASPPMQREETQYF. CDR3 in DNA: TGTGCCAGCCCCCCAATGCAAAGGGAGGAGACCCAGTACTTC.

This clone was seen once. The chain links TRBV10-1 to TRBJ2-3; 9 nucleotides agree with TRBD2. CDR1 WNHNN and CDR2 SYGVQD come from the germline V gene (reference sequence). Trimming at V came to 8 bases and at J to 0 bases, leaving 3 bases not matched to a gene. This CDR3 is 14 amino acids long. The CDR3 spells CASSSGISTDTQYF. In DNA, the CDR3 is TGCGCCAGCTCTAGCGGGATTAGCACAGATACGCAGTATTTT.

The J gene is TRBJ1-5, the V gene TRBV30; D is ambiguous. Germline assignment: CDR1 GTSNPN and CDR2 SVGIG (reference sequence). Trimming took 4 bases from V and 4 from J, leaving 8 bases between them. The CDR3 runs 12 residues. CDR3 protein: CAWNLLNQPQHF. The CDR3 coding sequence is TGTGCCTGGAACCTTCTAAATCAGCCCCAGCATTTT. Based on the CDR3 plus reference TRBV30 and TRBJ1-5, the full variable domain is SQTIHQWPATLVQPVGSPLSLECTVEGTSNPNLYWYRQAAGRGLQLLFYSVGIGQISSEVPQNLSASRPQDRQFILSSKKLLLSDSGFYLCAWNLLNQPQHFGDGTRLSIL.

In nucleotides, the CDR3 is TGTGCCAGCAGCCAAGCCCCCGGCCCTCGAGGGCATACGCAGTATTTT. Translation: CASSQAPGPRGHTQYF. This sequence joins TRBV4-2 and TRBJ2-3; the D gene is possibly TRBD2 (5 bases). V was clipped by 1 base and J by 7 bases, with 18 bases between them. The CDR3 extends over 16 amino acids. The V gene's germline CDR1 is LGHNA and CDR2 YNFKEQ.

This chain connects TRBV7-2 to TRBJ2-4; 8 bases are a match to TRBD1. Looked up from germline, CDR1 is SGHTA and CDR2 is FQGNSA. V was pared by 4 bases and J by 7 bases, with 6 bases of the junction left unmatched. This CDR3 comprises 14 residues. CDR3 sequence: CASSSRTGRNIQYF. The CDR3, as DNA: TGTGCCAGCAGCTCCCGGACAGGGAGGAACATTCAGTACTTC.

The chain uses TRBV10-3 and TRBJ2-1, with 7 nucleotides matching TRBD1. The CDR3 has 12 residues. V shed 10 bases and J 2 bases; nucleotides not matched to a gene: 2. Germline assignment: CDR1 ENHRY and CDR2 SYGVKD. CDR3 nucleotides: TGTGCCACAGGGACAGCCTACAATGAGCAGTTCTTC. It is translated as CATGTAYNEQFF.

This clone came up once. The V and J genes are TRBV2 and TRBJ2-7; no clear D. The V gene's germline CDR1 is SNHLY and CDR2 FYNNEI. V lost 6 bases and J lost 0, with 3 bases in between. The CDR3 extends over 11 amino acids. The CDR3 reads CASSYSYEQYF. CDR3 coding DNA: TGTGCCAGCAGCTACTCCTACGAGCAGTACTTC.

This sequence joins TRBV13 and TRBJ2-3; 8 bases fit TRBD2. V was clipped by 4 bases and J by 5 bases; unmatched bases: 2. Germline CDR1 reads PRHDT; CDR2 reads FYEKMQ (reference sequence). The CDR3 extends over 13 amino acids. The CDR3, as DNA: TGTGCCAGCAGCTCTAGCGGGCTAGATACGCAGTATTTT. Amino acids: CASSSSGLDTQYF.

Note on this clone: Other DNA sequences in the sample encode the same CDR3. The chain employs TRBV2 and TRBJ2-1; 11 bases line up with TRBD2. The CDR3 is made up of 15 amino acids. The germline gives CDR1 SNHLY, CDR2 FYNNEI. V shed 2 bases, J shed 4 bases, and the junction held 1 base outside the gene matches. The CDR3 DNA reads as TGTGCCAGCAGTGAACTAGCGGGGGGTTACAATGAGCAGTTCTTC. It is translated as CASSELAGGYNEQFF.

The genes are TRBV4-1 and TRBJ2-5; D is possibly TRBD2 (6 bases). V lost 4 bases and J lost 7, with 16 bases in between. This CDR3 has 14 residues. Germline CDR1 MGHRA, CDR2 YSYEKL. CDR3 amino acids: CASSPQGGDMTQYF. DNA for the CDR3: TGCGCCAGCAGCCCCCAAGGAGGGGATATGACCCAGTACTTC.

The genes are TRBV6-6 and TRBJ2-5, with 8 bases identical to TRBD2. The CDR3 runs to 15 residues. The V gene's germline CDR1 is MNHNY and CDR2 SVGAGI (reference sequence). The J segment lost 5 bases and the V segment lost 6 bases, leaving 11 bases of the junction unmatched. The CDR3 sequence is CASSITRGAHETQYF. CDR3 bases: TGTGCCAGCAGCATAACGCGGGGGGCCCATGAGACCCAGTACTTC.

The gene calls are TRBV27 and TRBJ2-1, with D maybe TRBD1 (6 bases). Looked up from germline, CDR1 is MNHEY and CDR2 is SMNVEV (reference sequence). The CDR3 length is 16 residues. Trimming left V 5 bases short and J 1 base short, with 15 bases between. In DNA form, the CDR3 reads TGTGCCAGCAGTAAGGGGACACCTGATTCCTACAATGAGCAGTTCTTC. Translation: CASSKGTPDSYNEQFF.

This CDR3 reads CSRDRGGNSPLHF. Here the CDR3 DNA reads TGCAGCCGAGACAGGGGTGGCAATTCACCCCTCCACTTT. V gene TRBV29-1 combines with J gene TRBJ1-6; 8 nucleotides match TRBD1. J lost 7 bases, V lost 8 bases, and 7 bases had no gene match. CDR1 and CDR2 (germline): SQVTM, ANQGSEA. The CDR3 is made up of 13 amino acids.

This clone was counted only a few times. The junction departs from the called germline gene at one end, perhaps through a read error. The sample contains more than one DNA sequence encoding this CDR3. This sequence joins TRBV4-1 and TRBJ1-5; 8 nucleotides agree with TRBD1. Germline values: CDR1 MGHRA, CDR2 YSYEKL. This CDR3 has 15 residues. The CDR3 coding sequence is TGTGCCAGCAGCATCCGACAGGGGAGCAATCAGCCCCAGCATTTT. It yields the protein CASSIRQGSNQPQHF.

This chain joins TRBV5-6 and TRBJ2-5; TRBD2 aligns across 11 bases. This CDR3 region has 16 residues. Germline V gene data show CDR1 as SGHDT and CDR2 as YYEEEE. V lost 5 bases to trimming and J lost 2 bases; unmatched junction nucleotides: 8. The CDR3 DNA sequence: TGTGCCAGCAGGACTATAGCGGGAGGGATACAAGAGACCCAGTACTTC. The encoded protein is CASRTIAGGIQETQYF.

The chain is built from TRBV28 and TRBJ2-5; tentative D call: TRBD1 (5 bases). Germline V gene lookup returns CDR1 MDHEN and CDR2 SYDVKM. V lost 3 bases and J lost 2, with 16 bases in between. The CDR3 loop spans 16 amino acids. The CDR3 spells CASSFHPRQPQETQYF. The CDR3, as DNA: TGTGCCAGCAGTTTCCACCCCAGACAGCCTCAAGAGACCCAGTACTTC.

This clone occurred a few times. In nucleotides, the CDR3 is TGTGCCAGCAGTGCAGGGATCGGGACAGGGGTCTATGGCTACACCTTC. It yields the protein CASSAGIGTGVYGYTF. V and J are TRBV6-4 and TRBJ1-2; TRBD1 aligns across 10 bases. Germline V gene sequence: CDR1 MRHNA, CDR2 SNTAGT. Trimming cost V 4 bases and J 4 bases; bases outside gene matches: 9. The CDR3 totals 16 residues.

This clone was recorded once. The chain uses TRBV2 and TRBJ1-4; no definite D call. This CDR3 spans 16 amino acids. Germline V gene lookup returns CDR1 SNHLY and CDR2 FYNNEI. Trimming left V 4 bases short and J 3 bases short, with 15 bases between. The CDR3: CASSGTFRASNEKLFF. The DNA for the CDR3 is TGTGCCAGCAGTGGAACGTTTCGAGCTTCTAATGAAAAACTGTTTTTT.